A selection of T cell receptor beta chains follows, all from one sample in a study of blood T cell repertoires in COVID-19. This table comes from immunoSEQ multiplex PCR, and its TCRdb copy is limited to in-frame clones, with some not included. The table includes under 130,000 clones, roughly nine tenths detected once. Sequencing used peripheral blood. These receptors all stem from a man between 45 and 60 years old in a cohort sampled during active COVID-19. Each CDR3 is given with its conserved first and last residue. D genes are given only for firm matches.

d_call: -; j_call: TRBJ1-1; v_call: TRBV11-2; cdr3_aa: CASSLQMNTEAFF
d_call: TRBD1; j_call: TRBJ2-3; v_call: TRBV19; cdr3_aa: CASSIGGQGATDTQYF
d_call: -; j_call: TRBJ1-1; v_call: TRBV28; cdr3_aa: CASSLLAGNTEAFF
d_call: -; j_call: TRBJ1-5; v_call: TRBV18; cdr3_aa: CASSPAQSNQPQHF
d_call: TRBD1; j_call: TRBJ1-5; v_call: TRBV3-1/TRBV3-2; cdr3_aa: CASTLGQGGQPQHF
d_call: TRBD2; j_call: TRBJ2-2; v_call: TRBV6-5; cdr3_aa: CASSVRSGGVGELFF
d_call: TRBD1; j_call: TRBJ2-2; v_call: TRBV5-5; cdr3_aa: CASSKTGVGSGELFF
d_call: TRBD1; j_call: TRBJ2-1; v_call: TRBV28; cdr3_aa: CASIAGTGRNNEQFF
d_call: -; j_call: TRBJ1-3; v_call: TRBV18; cdr3_aa: CASSPTAPISGNTIYF
d_call: TRBD1; j_call: TRBJ1-6; v_call: TRBV19; cdr3_aa: CASSVQGASSPLHF
d_call: TRBD1; j_call: TRBJ1-2; v_call: TRBV28; cdr3_aa: CASSSGTGRLYYGYTF
d_call: -; j_call: TRBJ1-5; v_call: TRBV4-2; cdr3_aa: CASSQDVQGGNQPQHF
d_call: -; j_call: TRBJ2-5; v_call: TRBV18; cdr3_aa: CASSPSQQETQYF
d_call: -; j_call: TRBJ1-4; v_call: TRBV6-5; cdr3_aa: CASTPGRSNEKLFF
d_call: TRBD2; j_call: TRBJ2-1; v_call: TRBV6-2/TRBV6-3; cdr3_aa: CASSLAGGPYNEQFF
d_call: TRBD2; j_call: TRBJ2-5; v_call: TRBV29-1; cdr3_aa: CSVTGGQETQYF
d_call: -; j_call: TRBJ2-3; v_call: TRBV25-1; cdr3_aa: CASSDSWGGLDTQYF
d_call: TRBD1; j_call: TRBJ2-3; v_call: TRBV29-1; cdr3_aa: CSVFADRGAGTQYF
d_call: TRBD2; j_call: TRBJ2-7; v_call: TRBV24-1; cdr3_aa: CATSDSAGGPYEQYF
d_call: TRBD1; j_call: TRBJ1-4; v_call: TRBV19; cdr3_aa: CASSLPGTGEKLFF
d_call: TRBD1; j_call: TRBJ1-5; v_call: TRBV19; cdr3_aa: CASRTYRGDNQPQHF
d_call: -; j_call: TRBJ1-6; v_call: TRBV3-1/TRBV3-2; cdr3_aa: CASSHTQDFYNSPLHF
d_call: -; j_call: TRBJ1-2; v_call: TRBV28; cdr3_aa: CASSSFLGQGNYGYTF
d_call: -; j_call: TRBJ1-5; v_call: TRBV7-9; cdr3_aa: CASSLAGAGNQPQHF
d_call: TRBD2; j_call: TRBJ2-1; v_call: TRBV5-1; cdr3_aa: CASSGSGGAVVYDEQFF
d_call: TRBD1; j_call: TRBJ2-2; v_call: TRBV19; cdr3_aa: CATGQGVRTGELFF